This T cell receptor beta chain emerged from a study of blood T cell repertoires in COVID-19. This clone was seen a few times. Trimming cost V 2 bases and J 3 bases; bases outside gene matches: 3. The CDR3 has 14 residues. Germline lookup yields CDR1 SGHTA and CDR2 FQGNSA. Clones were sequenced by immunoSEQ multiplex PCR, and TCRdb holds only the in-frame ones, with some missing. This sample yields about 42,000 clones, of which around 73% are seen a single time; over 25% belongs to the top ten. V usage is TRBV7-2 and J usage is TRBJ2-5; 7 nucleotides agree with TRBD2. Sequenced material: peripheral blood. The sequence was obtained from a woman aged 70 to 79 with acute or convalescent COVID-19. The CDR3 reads CASSLSGTKETQYF. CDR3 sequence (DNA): TGTGCCAGCAGCTTAAGTGGGACTAAAGAGACCCAGTACTTC.